The present TCR beta chain was sequenced within a study of CXCR3-negative and CXCR3-positive naive CD8 T cells. Overall study: The libraries together contributed approximately 150 million TRB reads, each supplying about 1.5 +/- 0.3 million. General study findings and limits: Naive cells that were CXCR3-positive had more hydrophobic TRB CDR3s (compared with CXCR3-negative naive cells). Similar TRBV-TRBJ gene usage was seen in naive CXCR3-negative and CXCR3-positive cells, but not in memory cells. In cryopreserved cells, CXCR3 expression partially decreased, and fresh PBMCs were used in most assays.

Comments on this clonotype: Its antigen is not known.

The V gene's germline CDR1 is SGHVS and CDR2 FNYEAQ. The CDR3 has 13 residues. The method, 5' RACE with UMI labels, was used to prepare the TRB cDNA libraries. No DNA is given; TCRdb re-called the 5' RACE reads and lists each CDR3 protein once. Here the sample table reports tens of thousands of distinct CDR3 sequences. This chain connects TRBV7-6 to TRBJ2-3. The sequencing input was naive CXCR3- CD8+ T cells from blood. Subset defined: CD45RO-CCR7+CD27+CD95- naive CD8+ T cells lacking CXCR3 (TNR3-). The clonotype comes from a human donor in good health. Some clones in this sample may be carry-over from other donors' samples. This CDR3 reads CASSFPRSDTQYF.